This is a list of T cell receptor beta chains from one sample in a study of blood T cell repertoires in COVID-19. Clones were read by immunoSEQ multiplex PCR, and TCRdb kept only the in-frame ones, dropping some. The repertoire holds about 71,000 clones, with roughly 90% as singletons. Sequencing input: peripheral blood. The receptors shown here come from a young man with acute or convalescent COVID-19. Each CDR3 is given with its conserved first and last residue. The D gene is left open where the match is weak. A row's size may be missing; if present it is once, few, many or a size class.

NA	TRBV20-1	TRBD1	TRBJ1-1	TGCAGTACCGACAGGGGGACTGAAGCTTTCTTT	CSTDRGTEAFF
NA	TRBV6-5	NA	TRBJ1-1	TGTGCCAGCTCCTCCAGTGGGGGGGGCACTGAAGCTTTCTTT	CASSSSGGGTEAFF
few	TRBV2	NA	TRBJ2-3	TGTGCCAGCAGTGTAGAGGGCAGAGATACGCAGTATTTT	CASSVEGRDTQYF
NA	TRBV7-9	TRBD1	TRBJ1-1	TGTGCCAGCAGCTCCCGGACCTATAAGACAGGGAAGAACACTGAAGCTTTCTTT	CASSSRTYKTGKNTEAFF
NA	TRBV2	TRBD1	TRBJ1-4	TGTGCCAGCAGTCGACAGGGGTATGAAAAACTGTTTTTT	CASSRQGYEKLFF
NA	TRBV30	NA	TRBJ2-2	TGTGCCTGGAGTGTACACGGAGTGAACACCGGGGAGCTGTTTTTT	CAWSVHGVNTGELFF
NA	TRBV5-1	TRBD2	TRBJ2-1	TGCGCCAGCAGCTTGGGTGGTACTGGCGGGAGGGCCCATGAGCAGTTCTTC	CASSLGGTGGRAHEQFF
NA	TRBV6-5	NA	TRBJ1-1	TGTGCCAGCAGTTCACACAGCGGGGGGAGTCCTGAAGCTTTCTTT	CASSSHSGGSPEAFF
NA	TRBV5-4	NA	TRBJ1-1	TGTGCCAGCAGCCGCCCGGATGGGGGGGGCACTGAAGCTTTCTTT	CASSRPDGGGTEAFF
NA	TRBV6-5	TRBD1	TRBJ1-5	TGTGCCAGCAGTACCGGGGACAGAGTCCAGCATTTT	CASSTGDRVQHF
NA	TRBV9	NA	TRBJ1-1	TGTGCCAGCAGCGTAGAGAGGACAGCAGATTCTTACACTGAAGCTTTCTTT	CASSVERTADSYTEAFF
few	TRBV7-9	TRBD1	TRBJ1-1	TGTGCCAGCAGCTTAGCGGGGTCTGAACAGGGGAAAAACACTGAAGCTTTCTTT	CASSLAGSEQGKNTEAFF
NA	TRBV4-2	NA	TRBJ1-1	TGTGCCAGCAGCCAACCTCACGGGGGGCAAGCTTTCTTT	CASSQPHGGQAFF
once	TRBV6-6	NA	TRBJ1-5	TGTGCCAGCAGTTACGGGGGCCGGACTAGCAATCAGCCCCAGCATTTT	CASSYGGRTSNQPQHF
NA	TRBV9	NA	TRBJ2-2	TGTGCCAGCAGCACTAACCATGGGGCTACCGGGGAGCTGTTTTTT	CASSTNHGATGELFF
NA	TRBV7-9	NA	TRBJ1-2	TGTGCCAGCAGCTTAACGGCACTACAGGGTAGCTACACCTTC	CASSLTALQGSYTF
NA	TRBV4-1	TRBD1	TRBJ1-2	TGCGCCAGCAGCCCACGGACAGGGGGCGCCCAAACTGATGGCTACACCTTC	CASSPRTGGAQTDGYTF
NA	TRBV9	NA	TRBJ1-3	TGTGCCAGCAGCGAGGGACCGGGACAATTATCCGGAAACACCATATATTTT	CASSEGPGQLSGNTIYF
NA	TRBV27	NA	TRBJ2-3	TGTGCCAGCAGTCCGACGGGGGCAGATACGCAGTATTTT	CASSPTGADTQYF
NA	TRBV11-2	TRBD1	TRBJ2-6	TGTGCCAGCAGACAAGACAGGGGGCTTACTAACGTCCTGACTTTC	CASRQDRGLTNVLTF
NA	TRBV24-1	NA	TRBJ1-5	TGTGCCACCAGCTTGCGCCCCCAGCATTTT	CATSLRPQHF
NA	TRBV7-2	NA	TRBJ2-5	TGTGCCAGCAGCTTATTTCCCGAAGAGACCCAGTACTTC	CASSLFPEETQYF
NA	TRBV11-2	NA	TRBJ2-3	TGTGCCAGCAGCTTAGACGGTGCTAGCACAGATACGCAGTATTTT	CASSLDGASTDTQYF
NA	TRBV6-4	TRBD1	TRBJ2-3	TGTGCCAGCAGTGTCACAGGGGGCATGGGAGATACGCAGTATTTT	CASSVTGGMGDTQYF
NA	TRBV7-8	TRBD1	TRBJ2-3	TGTGCCAGCAGCTTAGTAACAGGGGGCAGCACAGATACGCAGTATTTT	CASSLVTGGSTDTQYF
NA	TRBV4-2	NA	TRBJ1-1	TGTGCCAGCAGCCAAGAGGACGGGGTGGAGGGGAACACTGAAGCTTTCTTT	CASSQEDGVEGNTEAFF
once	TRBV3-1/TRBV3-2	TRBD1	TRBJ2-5	TGTGCCAGCAGCCCAACCGACAGGGAGGAGACCCAGTACTTC	CASSPTDREETQYF
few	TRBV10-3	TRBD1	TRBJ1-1	TGTGCCATCAGTGCCCCAACGGGACAGATGATGAACACTGAAGCTTTCTTT	CAISAPTGQMMNTEAFF